This T cell receptor (beta chain) was profiled in a study of response to subunit inactivated influenza vaccine. TCRdb reprocessed the RT-PCR reads with MiXCR, giving one entry per CDR3 protein. The table records about 780,000 distinct CDR3 sequences, approximately 17% of them present only once. Trimming took 6 bases from V and 0 from J, leaving 17 bases between them. Germline V gives CDR1 MDHEN, CDR2 SYDVKM. The CDR3 covers 16 residues. There are many counts of this clonotype. Its antigen remains unknown. Study-wide findings and caveats: The study's authors posited that every seasonal influenza vaccination enlists few new T cells.

The specimen was PBMCs from blood, collected more than 4 days after vaccination. The chain couples TRBV28 to TRBJ1-1; D is unresolved. This clonotype was obtained from a man over 45 who received an inactivated influenza vaccine. Here the CDR3 reads CASSPGMWRLNTEAFF. The CDR3 DNA reads as TGTGCCAGCAGCCCTGGGATGTGGAGATTGAACACTGAAGCTTTCTTT.